Below, 17 T cell receptor beta chains from the same sample are listed, as sequenced in a study of cytomegalovirus exposure and HLA in healthy donors. Clones were sequenced by immunoSEQ multiplex PCR, and TCRdb holds only the in-frame ones, with some missing. The table lists some 140,000 clones, about 91% of them singletons. The sequencing input was PBMCs. These receptor sequences come from a woman aged 18-35 years in good health and CMV-seropositive.

This clone was recorded only once. The chain joins TRBV11-2 to TRBJ2-3, with 7 bases lining up with TRBD2. CDR3 length: 15 amino acids. Germline V gene lookup returns CDR1 SGHAT and CDR2 FQNNGV. With 1 base clipped from V and 4 bases from J, the junction kept 5 bases outside the gene matches. This chain's CDR3 is CASSLGGGWSDTQYF. CDR3 nucleotide sequence: TGTGCCAGCAGCTTAGGGGGGGGGTGGTCAGATACGCAGTATTTT.

V gene TRBV7-2 combines with J gene TRBJ1-5; TRBD1 might be the D (5 bases). Germline assignment: CDR1 SGHTA and CDR2 FQGNSA. V was pared by 5 bases and J by 3 bases, with 14 bases between. The CDR3 totals 15 residues. This CDR3 reads CASSQGGFDNQPQHF. The CDR3 coding sequence is TGTGCCAGCAGCCAGGGAGGATTTGACAATCAGCCCCAGCATTTT.

The genes are TRBV2 and TRBJ1-2, with D possibly TRBD1 on 6 matching bases. This CDR3 contains 11 residues. Between the trimmed V and J ends, which lost 5 bases and 7 bases, there was a span of 8 bases. The germline CDR1 and CDR2 sequences are SNHLY and FYNNEI. CDR3 nucleotide sequence: TGTGCCAGCAGTCCACAGGGTGGCTACACCTTC. Translating it yields CASSPQGGYTF. The full variable domain, its missing parts supplied by reference TRBV2 and TRBJ1-2, is EPEVTQTPSHQVTQMGQEVILRCVPISNHLYFYWYRQILGQKVEFLVSFYNNEISEKSEIFDDQFSVERPDGSNFTLKIRSTKLEDSAMYFCASSPQGGYTFGSGTRLTVV.

The chain carries TRBV5-4 and TRBJ1-1, with 7 bases lining up with TRBD1. After removal of 1 base from V and 8 bases from J, the junction contained 5 bases not matched to a gene. The CDR3 consists of 13 residues. Germline V gene lookup returns CDR1 SGHNT and CDR2 YYREEE (reference sequence). CDR3 region: CASSLFLTGEAFF. The DNA for the CDR3 is TGTGCCAGCAGCTTGTTTTTGACAGGGGAAGCTTTCTTT.

Notes on this clone: An end of the junction differs from the germline gene, which may be a read error. V is TRBV4-1 and J is TRBJ1-2; 7 positions match TRBD1. CDR1 and CDR2 from the germline V gene are MGHRA and YSYEKL. The CDR3 runs to 14 residues. As DNA, the CDR3 is TGCGCCAGCAGCCATCCCGTGGACACCGGGACAGTCGCCTTC. Translated, it gives CASSHPVDTGTVAF.

The rearrangement joins TRBV15 to TRBJ1-5, with 7 bases matching TRBD1. The CDR3 contains 15 residues. The germline V gene encodes CDR1 LNHNV and CDR2 YYDKDF (reference sequence). V shed 1 base and J 2 bases; nucleotides not matched to a gene: 2. CDR3 in amino acids: CATSRGQGGNQPQHF. The CDR3, as DNA: TGTGCCACCAGCAGAGGACAGGGCGGCAATCAGCCCCAGCATTTT. The whole variable domain, remainder taken from reference TRBV15 and TRBJ1-5, is DAMVIQNPRYQVTQFGKPVTLSCSQTLNHNVMYWYQQKSSQAPKLLFHYYDKDFNNEADTPDNFQSRRPNTSFCFLDIRSPGLGDTAMYLCATSRGQGGNQPQHFGDGTRLSIL.

The chain has TRBV19 and TRBJ1-2; D might be TRBD1 (5 bases). Germline assignment: CDR1 LNHDA and CDR2 SQIVND (reference sequence). V lost 7 bases and J 4 bases, leaving 13 bases between the germline ends. CDR3 length: 13 residues. In nucleotides, the CDR3 is TGTGCCAGTACCCCAACAGGACCCTATGGCTACACCTTC. Its translation: CASTPTGPYGYTF.

The rearrangement links TRBV18 to TRBJ2-3; 13 nucleotides line up with TRBD2. CDR1 is KGHSH, CDR2 LQKENI, per germline. The CDR3 sequence is 15 residues long. With V trimmed by 5 bases and J by 8 bases, 7 bases remained unmatched. CDR3: CASSIGLAGAGTQYF. Here the CDR3 DNA reads TGTGCCAGCTCAATCGGACTAGCGGGGGCAGGTACGCAGTATTTT.

The chain has TRBV4-1 and TRBJ1-4, with TRBD1 matching over 7 bases. This CDR3 has 15 amino acids. CDR1 is MGHRA, CDR2 YSYEKL, per germline. J was trimmed by 7 bases and V by 3 bases; bases with no gene match: 8. The CDR3 region is CASSQVGQLFEKLFF. CDR3 in DNA: TGCGCCAGCAGCCAGGTGGGACAGCTGTTTGAAAAACTGTTTTTT.

The chain combines TRBV5-4 with TRBJ2-2; D is ambiguous. Trimming left V 5 bases short and J 6 bases short, with 11 bases between. Germline lookup yields CDR1 SGHNT and CDR2 YYREEE (reference sequence). The CDR3 has 13 amino acids. CDR3 residues: CASSFGISGELFF. The CDR3, as DNA: TGTGCCAGCAGTTTTGGCATTTCCGGGGAGCTGTTTTTT.

This chain joins TRBV27 and TRBJ2-1; TRBD2 aligns across 8 bases. V lost 6 bases to trimming and J lost 6 bases; unmatched junction nucleotides: 10. The germline V gene encodes CDR1 MNHEY and CDR2 SMNVEV (reference sequence). CDR3 size: 15 residues. This chain's CDR3 is CASSQSGGPINEQFF. Written as DNA, the CDR3 is TGTGCCAGCAGCCAAAGCGGGGGACCCATCAATGAGCAGTTCTTC.

The J gene is TRBJ1-1, the V gene TRBV30; TRBD1 might be the D (6 bases). This CDR3 is 14 amino acids long. Trimming shortened V by 0 bases and J by 1 base, and 9 bases separated the two germline ends. Germline CDR1 is GTSNPN and CDR2 is SVGIG (reference sequence). The CDR3 spells CAWSVQGTNTEAFF. The CDR3 bases are TGTGCCTGGAGTGTACAGGGAACGAACACTGAAGCTTTCTTT.

CDR3 sequence: CAWAVTGVTEAFF. DNA for the CDR3: TGTGCCTGGGCCGTTACGGGGGTAACTGAAGCTTTCTTT. The V and J genes are TRBV30 and TRBJ1-1; D is possibly TRBD1 (5 bases). Trimming removed 5 bases at V and 5 bases at J, with 15 bases between. There are 13 residues in the CDR3. Germline V gene data show CDR1 as GTSNPN and CDR2 as SVGIG (reference sequence). Filled out from reference TRBV30 and TRBJ1-1, the complete variable domain reads SQTIHQWPATLVQPVGSPLSLECTVEGTSNPNLYWYRQAAGRGLQLLFYSVGIGQISSEVPQNLSASRPQDRQFILSSKKLLLSDSGFYLCAWAVTGVTEAFFGQGTRLTVV.

The V and J genes are TRBV2 and TRBJ1-2; perhaps TRBD1 as D (6 bases). Per the germline V gene, CDR1 is SNHLY and CDR2 is FYNNEI. The length of the CDR3 is 13 residues. The germline V and J ends were trimmed by 8 bases and 4 bases, with 14 bases remaining between them. In DNA, the CDR3 is TGTGCCAGCGAATCGGGACACCTCTATGGCTACACCTTC. The encoded protein is CASESGHLYGYTF.

The V call is TRBV11-3, the J call TRBJ2-5, with D possibly TRBD1 on 5 matching bases. Trimming shortened V by 4 bases and J by 7 bases, and 16 bases separated the two germline ends. The V gene's germline CDR1 is SGHNT and CDR2 YENEEA. This CDR3 region has 14 residues. The CDR3 bases are TGTGCCAGCAGCTATGACAGCAAGAGAGTGACCCAGTACTTC. It encodes CASSYDSKRVTQYF.

The chain has TRBV7-2 and TRBJ1-1; no reliable D call. This CDR3 has 15 residues. CDR1 is SGHTA, CDR2 FQGNSA, per germline. V shed 5 bases and J shed 5 bases, with 18 bases lying between them. The CDR3: CASSPGRQSRTEAFF. The CDR3 region has the DNA TGTGCCAGCAGCCCTGGGAGGCAGTCAAGGACTGAAGCTTTCTTT.

V gene TRBV4-2 combines with J gene TRBJ2-4; D might be TRBD2 (5 bases). CDR1 and CDR2 from the germline V gene are LGHNA and YNFKEQ. V was trimmed by 0 bases and J by 6 bases, leaving 24 bases between them. This CDR3 comprises 19 residues. The CDR3 coding sequence is TGTGCCAGCAGCCAAGAATGGAGGTCCTCTCTAATGGGTGGAAACATTCAGTACTTC. Translating it yields CASSQEWRSSLMGGNIQYF.